These 20 T cell receptor beta chains share one sample of origin, sequenced in a study of blood T cell repertoires in COVID-19 (dated by TCRdb to about 2020). Library construction relied on the immunoSEQ multiplex PCR assay. Imported from immuneACCESS, the table was reduced by TCRdb to in-frame sequences with V and J called. These copies leave out some clones; in studies compared against another copy, an unresolved V gene accounts for under half, and the cause of the remainder is not known. Across this sample there are 20,000 to 30,000 clones, with about 92% seen only once. The ten largest account for around 2.1% of the sample. Sequenced input: peripheral blood. The receptors shown here come from a human donor in a cohort sampled during active COVID-19.

The rearrangement joins TRBV6-5 to TRBJ1-3, with D possibly TRBD1 on 5 matching bases. Germline V CDR1 and CDR2: MNHEY, SVGAGI. This CDR3 region has 16 residues. The germline V and J ends were trimmed by 0 bases and 0 bases, with 9 bases remaining between them. The CDR3 is CASSYSTAGSGNTIYF. CDR3 nucleotide sequence: TGTGCCAGCAGTTACTCGACAGCGGGCTCTGGAAACACCATATATTTT.

V and J are TRBV6-5 and TRBJ2-3, with 7 bases matching TRBD2. Unmatched junction bases numbered 6, after V lost 6 bases and J lost 0 bases. Per the germline V gene, CDR1 is MNHEY and CDR2 is SVGAGI. This CDR3 comprises 15 residues. The CDR3: CASRRLADSTDTQYF. DNA of the CDR3: TGTGCCAGCAGGCGGCTAGCGGATAGCACAGATACGCAGTATTTT.

The CDR3 DNA reads as TGTGCCAGCTCACCACTTACGCTACGCGCAACTAATGAAAAACTGTTTTTT. As protein: CASSPLTLRATNEKLFF. This chain connects TRBV18 to TRBJ1-4; no reliable D call. Looked up from germline, CDR1 is KGHSH and CDR2 is LQKENI. The CDR3 has 17 residues. With 1 base removed from V and 0 bases from J, the gap between germline ends came to 12 bases.

The genes are TRBV27 and TRBJ2-7; possibly TRBD2 for D (6 bases). V lost 5 bases, J lost 6 bases, and 8 bases lay in between. The germline gives CDR1 MNHEY, CDR2 SMNVEV (reference sequence). This CDR3 contains 11 residues. As DNA, the CDR3 is TGTGCCAGCAGTCGGGGGAGCGAGCAGTACTTC. Residues: CASSRGSEQYF.

This clone was counted between two and nine times. This chain connects TRBV11-2 to TRBJ1-3, with 7 bases aligning to TRBD1. There are 16 residues in the CDR3. CDR1 is SGHAT and CDR2 is FQNNGV in the germline V gene. Trimming removed 5 bases from V and 0 bases from J; junction bases left unmatched: 7. The CDR3 DNA is TGTGCCAGCAGCAACGACAGGGCCCACTCTGGAAACACCATATATTTT. Translation: CASSNDRAHSGNTIYF.

The chain couples TRBV5-6 to TRBJ1-2; perhaps TRBD1 as D (6 bases). Per the germline V gene, CDR1 is SGHDT and CDR2 is YYEEEE. CDR3 length equals 15 residues. V was shortened by 0 bases and J by 3 bases, with 12 bases between the two germline ends. The CDR3 loop reads CASSLVGRGDYGYTF. For the CDR3, the DNA is TGTGCCAGCAGCTTGGTCGGCAGGGGTGACTATGGCTACACCTTC.

This chain joins TRBV5-5 and TRBJ1-4; 9 bases match TRBD1. The V and J ends lost 4 bases and 3 bases, in that order; junction bases with no gene match: 4. There are 15 residues in the CDR3. The germline V gene encodes CDR1 SGHKS and CDR2 YYEKEE (reference sequence). The CDR3 loop is CASSLQGAPNEKLFF. Here the CDR3 DNA reads TGTGCCAGCAGCCTACAGGGGGCCCCTAATGAAAAACTGTTTTTT.

The CDR3 loop is CASSLSRGGNTIYF. Here the CDR3 DNA reads TGTGCCAGCAGCTTGTCGAGAGGTGGAAACACCATATATTTT. The chain carries TRBV5-4 and TRBJ1-3; D is uncertain. Trimming cost V 1 base and J 3 bases, with 8 bases left between them. Per the germline V gene, CDR1 is SGHNT and CDR2 is YYREEE (reference sequence). The CDR3 is 14 amino acids.

This chain uses TRBV11-3 with TRBJ2-2, with 10 bases fitting TRBD2. V lost 5 bases to trimming and J lost 2 bases; unmatched junction nucleotides: 2. Germline CDR1 reads SGHNT; CDR2 reads YENEEA. This CDR3 comprises 15 residues. In DNA form, the CDR3 reads TGTGCCAGCAGCCGGACTAGCGGTAACACCGGGGAGCTGTTTTTT. This translates into CASSRTSGNTGELFF.

This chain connects TRBV9 to TRBJ1-6, with D tentatively TRBD1 (6 bases). The CDR3 runs to 15 residues. Germline CDR1 is SGDLS and CDR2 is YYNGEE. V was shortened by 4 bases and J by 5 bases, with 13 bases between the two germline ends. The CDR3 DNA follows: TGTGCCAGCAGCATCGGGGACACTGATAATTCACCCCTCCACTTT. Translating gives CASSIGDTDNSPLHF.

The chain has TRBV19 and TRBJ2-6; tentatively, D is TRBD1 (6 bases). Germline assignment: CDR1 LNHDA and CDR2 SQIVND (reference sequence). The CDR3 runs to 15 residues. The germline V and J ends were trimmed by 3 bases and 2 bases, with 8 bases remaining between them. The CDR3 coding sequence is TGTGCCAGTAGTATCCCAGGGGCTGGGGCCAACGTCCTGACTTTC. It specifies CASSIPGAGANVLTF.

The chain combines TRBV9 with TRBJ2-1; D unresolved. Deletions cut 4 bases from V and 10 bases from J, with 12 bases between. The CDR3 runs to 12 residues. Germline V gene data show CDR1 as SGDLS and CDR2 as YYNGEE. The CDR3 spells CASSPFSTEQFF. In nucleotides, the CDR3 is TGTGCCAGCAGCCCCTTTTCTACGGAGCAGTTCTTC.

The V call is TRBV5-5, the J call TRBJ1-4, with D possibly TRBD1 on 6 matching bases. The CDR3 has 14 amino acids. V lost 6 bases, J lost 0 bases, and 9 bases lay in between. CDR1 is SGHKS, CDR2 YYEKEE, per germline (reference sequence). CDR3 DNA sequence: TGTGCCAGCACCCACAGGGCAACTAATGAAAAACTGTTTTTT. Amino acids: CASTHRATNEKLFF.

This clone is a singleton in its sample. The V call is TRBV19, the J call TRBJ2-2, with D maybe TRBD2 (7 bases). This CDR3 has 14 amino acids. With 8 bases removed from V and 4 bases from J, the gap between germline ends came to 14 bases. From germline, CDR1 is LNHDA and CDR2 SQIVND (reference sequence). The DNA for the CDR3 is TGTGCCAGTCTGTTGGGGGGGCTCACCGGGGAGCTGTTTTTT. Protein product: CASLLGGLTGELFF.

The chain is built from TRBV28 and TRBJ1-4; D is unresolved. The CDR3 spans 15 residues. Germline V lookup: CDR1 MDHEN, CDR2 SYDVKM. The V end was cut by 5 bases, the J end by 0 bases, with 10 bases between. CDR3 sequence (DNA): TGTGCCAGCAGTACTTACGGTGCAACTAATGAAAAACTGTTTTTT. It is translated as CASSTYGATNEKLFF.

A few counts support this clone. J is TRBJ2-7 and V is TRBV3-1 (or the pseudogene TRBV3-2), with unresolved D. Germline assignment: CDR1 LGHDT and CDR2 YNNKEL (reference sequence). Between the trimmed V and J ends, which lost 4 bases and 4 bases, there was a span of 8 bases. The CDR3 runs 12 residues. CDR3: CASSPGRYEQYF. CDR3 DNA sequence: TGTGCCAGCAGCCCAGGCAGGTACGAGCAGTACTTC.

This clone is a singleton in its sample. The chain couples TRBV5-4 to TRBJ2-2; TRBD2 matches at 10 bases. V dropped 0 bases and J dropped 9; count of bases not matched to a gene: 5. CDR1 is SGHNT, CDR2 YYREEE, per germline (reference sequence). CDR3 length: 15 residues. The CDR3 region is CASSLVSSGGRELFF. The CDR3 DNA is TGTGCCAGCAGCTTGGTGTCTAGCGGGGGCCGGGAGCTGTTTTTT.

The chain has TRBV11-3 and TRBJ1-1, with D perhaps TRBD1 (6 bases). The CDR3 spans 15 residues. In germline, CDR1 is SGHNT, CDR2 YENEEA. V was cut by 1 base and J by 3 bases, with 12 bases left in between. CDR3 sequence (DNA): TGTGCCAGCAGCTTAGCACAGGGCGCGGACACTGAAGCTTTCTTT. It specifies CASSLAQGADTEAFF.

The chain has TRBV9 and TRBJ2-7; D gene ambiguous. Trimming took 2 bases from V and 0 from J, leaving 12 bases between them. Germline V lookup: CDR1 SGDLS, CDR2 YYNGEE. The CDR3 length is 15 residues. The CDR3 sequence: CASSVSPLSSYEQYF. In nucleotides, the CDR3 is TGTGCCAGCAGCGTTTCCCCACTAAGCTCCTACGAGCAGTACTTC.

The CDR3 DNA is TGTGCCAGCAGCCCCCCAGGGATAACTGAAGCTTTCTTT. It encodes CASSPPGITEAFF. V gene TRBV3-1 (or the pseudogene TRBV3-2) combines with J gene TRBJ1-1; a possible D gene is TRBD1 (5 bases). Germline CDR1 LGHDT, CDR2 YNNKEL (reference sequence). The CDR3 loop spans 13 amino acids. The V end lost 4 bases, the J end lost 5 bases, and 11 bases lay between the germline ends.